The 27 T cell receptor beta chains below were found in one sample sequenced in a study of T-cell memory formation after mild COVID-19. TCRdb passed the 5' RACE reads through MiXCR, listing each CDR3 protein once. The sample has roughly 620,000 distinct CDR3 sequences, more than 15% seen once; the top ten hold 12%. Specimen: PBMCs or a T cell subset sorted from them (not recorded which). All receptors derive from an adult woman who had mild COVID-19 (a few samples of this study predate the infection). Cell type and time point are not known.

The rearrangement joins TRBV20-1 to TRBJ2-2; D not certain. The CDR3 is 14 amino acids. Looked up from germline, CDR1 is DFQATT and CDR2 is SNEGSKA (reference sequence). The V and J ends lost 0 bases and 6 bases respectively, with 11 bases between them. The CDR3 DNA follows: TGCAGTGCTAGAGAGGGGTCCGCATCCGGGGAGCTGTTTTTT. It specifies CSAREGSASGELFF.

The V gene is TRBV20-1, the J gene TRBJ1-2; 9 bases match TRBD1. The ends lost 7 bases at V and 4 bases at J; junction bases unmatched: 19. CDR3 length: 17 amino acids. From germline, CDR1 is DFQATT and CDR2 SNEGSKA (reference sequence). The CDR3 spells CSGHFVGTGIRCYGYTF. The DNA of the CDR3 is TGCAGTGGTCATTTCGTCGGGACAGGGATTCGGTGCTATGGCTACACCTTC.

The rearrangement links TRBV11-2 to TRBJ2-5, with D perhaps matching TRBD1 or TRBD2 (5 bases each). Germline loops: CDR1 SGHAT, CDR2 FQNNGV. The CDR3 sequence is 13 residues long. Trimming pared 4 bases from V and 3 bases from J, leaving 9 bases between. The CDR3 protein is CASSWDEEETQYF. Written as DNA, the CDR3 is TGTGCCAGCAGCTGGGACGAGGAAGAGACCCAGTACTTC.

The chain employs TRBV6-2 or TRBV6-3 and TRBJ2-1; 13 positions agree with TRBD2. J gave up 14 bases and V 6 bases, and 1 base lay outside the gene matches. There are 11 residues in the CDR3. Germline values: CDR1 MNHEY, CDR2 SVGEGT. CDR3 DNA sequence: TGTGCCAGCAGCACTAGCGGGAGGGAGTTCTTC. Its translation is CASSTSGREFF.

The chain uses TRBV24-1 and TRBJ2-1; TRBD1 or TRBD2 may be the D gene (5 bases each). CDR1 is KGHDR, CDR2 SFDVKD, per germline. The CDR3 consists of 18 residues. V was clipped by 0 bases and J by 0 bases, with 14 bases between them. This CDR3 reads CATSDLDSGGSSYNEQFF. Here the CDR3 DNA reads TGTGCCACCAGTGATTTGGACAGTGGGGGATCCTCCTACAATGAGCAGTTCTTC.

Only a few counts were recorded for this clonotype. This chain joins TRBV2 and TRBJ2-7; 12 nucleotides match TRBD1. The CDR3 is 17 residues long. Unmatched junction bases numbered 18, after V lost 8 bases and J lost 7 bases. Germline V gives CDR1 SNHLY, CDR2 FYNNEI. CDR3 in amino acids: CASAHFLPGQGAEEQYF. As DNA, the CDR3 is TGTGCCAGCGCACATTTCCTGCCGGGACAGGGGGCGGAAGAGCAGTACTTC.

The chain is built from TRBV7-2 and TRBJ1-2, with TRBD1 matching over 9 bases. Germline CDR1 SGHTA, CDR2 FQGNSA. V dropped 4 bases and J dropped 7; count of bases not matched to a gene: 13. The CDR3 totals 16 residues. CDR3 in DNA: TGTGCCAGCAGCTGGTATCAAGGGACAGGGACTTCTGGCTACACCTTC. Translation: CASSWYQGTGTSGYTF.

A few counts support this clonotype. The CDR3 loop is CASSLDGYWREGRNEQFF. DNA for the CDR3: TGTGCCAGCAGCTTAGATGGCTACTGGCGGGAGGGTCGGAATGAGCAGTTCTTC. The gene calls are TRBV7-2 and TRBJ2-1; TRBD2 matches 9 bases. The ends lost 1 base at V and 7 bases at J; junction bases unmatched: 14. In germline, CDR1 is SGHTA, CDR2 FQGNSA. This CDR3 region has 18 residues.

This chain joins TRBV5-6 and TRBJ2-7; 7 nucleotides agree with TRBD1. CDR1 is SGHDT, CDR2 YYEEEE, per germline. Losses at the gene ends were 5 bases for V and 3 bases for J; bases not matched to a gene: 8. The CDR3 contains 14 residues. This chain's CDR3 is CASRNRGSSYEQYF. The CDR3 DNA reads TGTGCCAGCAGGAACAGGGGAAGTAGCTACGAGCAGTACTTC.

A few counts support this clonotype. Here the CDR3 reads CASSSPGEGGGYTF. CDR3 DNA: TGCGCCAGCAGCTCACCAGGGGAAGGCGGTGGCTACACCTTC. The chain joins TRBV5-1 to TRBJ1-2; weak D call: TRBD1 (6 bases). The CDR3 has 14 amino acids. Trimming cost V 3 bases and J 7 bases, with 16 bases left between them. Germline values: CDR1 SGHRS, CDR2 YFSETQ.

The chain is built from TRBV7-9 and TRBJ2-3, with 8 positions matching TRBD1. Germline V CDR1 and CDR2: SEHNR, FQNEAQ (reference sequence). The trim removed 3 bases at V and 3 bases at J, leaving 5 bases unmatched. The CDR3 is made up of 15 amino acids. The CDR3 DNA sequence: TGTGCCAGCAGCTTGCCAGGGGGCCGGACAGATACGCAGTATTTT. Its protein product is CASSLPGGRTDTQYF. The variable domain in full, with the rest retrieved from reference TRBV7-9 and TRBJ2-3, is DTGVSQNPRHKITKRGQNVTFRCDPISEHNRLYWYRQTLGQGPEFLTYFQNEAQLEKSRLLSDRFSAERPKGSFSTLEIQRTEQGDSAMYLCASSLPGGRTDTQYFGPGTRLTVL.

This chain joins TRBV12-3 or TRBV12-4 and TRBJ1-2; D is uncertain. Between the trimmed V and J ends, which lost 4 bases and 4 bases, there was a span of 16 bases. CDR3 length equals 15 residues. Here the CDR3 reads CASSSLEGVRYGYTF. The CDR3 DNA reads TGTGCCAGCAGTTCCCTTGAGGGAGTACGCTATGGCTACACCTTC.

The chain combines TRBV12-3 or TRBV12-4 with TRBJ2-1, with 9 bases identical to TRBD2. V lost 1 base to trimming and J lost 4 bases; unmatched junction nucleotides: 2. CDR3 length: 15 residues. CDR3: CASSLVAGEYNEQFF. The CDR3 region has the DNA TGTGCCAGCAGTTTAGTAGCGGGAGAATACAATGAGCAGTTCTTC.

The chain recombines TRBV7-9 with TRBJ2-2; a possible D gene is TRBD2 (6 bases). The CDR3 contains 14 residues. Trimming left V 4 bases short and J 9 bases short, with 15 bases between. Germline V lookup: CDR1 SEHNR, CDR2 FQNEAQ (reference sequence). This chain's CDR3 is CASSSGGNPRELFF. The CDR3 region has the DNA TGTGCCAGCAGCTCCGGGGGTAATCCGCGGGAGCTGTTTTTT. Full variable domain (rest looked up from reference TRBV7-9 and TRBJ2-2): DTGVSQNPRHKITKRGQNVTFRCDPISEHNRLYWYRQTLGQGPEFLTYFQNEAQLEKSRLLSDRFSAERPKGSFSTLEIQRTEQGDSAMYLCASSSGGNPRELFFGEGSRLTVL.

The chain is built from TRBV30 and TRBJ2-4, with D possibly TRBD2 on 5 matching bases. The CDR3 runs to 11 residues. Germline CDR1 reads GTSNPN; CDR2 reads SVGIG (reference sequence). V was clipped by 2 bases and J by 8 bases, with 7 bases between them. Here the CDR3 reads CAWSTGDIQYF. The CDR3 DNA sequence: TGTGCCTGGAGTACCGGGGACATTCAGTACTTC. The full variable domain, in which reference TRBV30 and TRBJ2-4 provide the parts outside the CDR3, is SQTIHQWPATLVQPVGSPLSLECTVEGTSNPNLYWYRQAAGRGLQLLFYSVGIGQISSEVPQNLSASRPQDRQFILSSKKLLLSDSGFYLCAWSTGDIQYFGAGTRLSVL.

V usage is TRBV7-2 and J usage is TRBJ2-3, with D perhaps TRBD1 (5 bases). CDR1 SGHTA and CDR2 FQGNSA come from the germline V gene. V dropped 3 bases and J dropped 2 bases, with 15 bases sitting between them. The CDR3 totals 16 residues. CDR3 sequence: CASSFRWGQLTDTQYF. The CDR3 nucleotides are TGTGCCAGCAGCTTTAGATGGGGCCAACTCACAGATACGCAGTATTTT.

This clonotype appeared a few times. V and J are TRBV5-6 and TRBJ1-2; 7 bases are a match to TRBD1. Per germline, CDR1 SGHDT and CDR2 YYEEEE. The CDR3 totals 15 residues. V lost 4 bases and J lost 3; bases outside the gene matches: 9. The CDR3 DNA reads as TGTGCCAGCAGCGCCCACAGGGGTCTCTACTATGGCTACACCTTC. This encodes CASSAHRGLYYGYTF.

This clonotype was counted ten times or more. The chain couples TRBV5-1 to TRBJ1-1; D gene unclear. The CDR3 runs to 14 residues. Germline CDR1 is SGHRS and CDR2 is YFSETQ. V dropped 6 bases and J dropped 4 bases, with 16 bases sitting between them. This CDR3 is CASTAGGRSTEAFF. CDR3 DNA: TGCGCCAGCACCGCGGGTGGGCGGAGCACTGAAGCTTTCTTT.

The chain carries TRBV30 and TRBJ2-3, with D hard to call. The V and J ends lost 0 bases and 5 bases respectively, with 18 bases between them. CDR3 size: 16 residues. In germline, CDR1 is GTSNPN, CDR2 SVGIG (reference sequence). CDR3 bases: TGTGCCTGGAGTGTACGGGCGGCCCTCTCGGGAGATACGCAGTATTTT. The encoded protein is CAWSVRAALSGDTQYF.

There are a few counts of this clonotype. The chain combines TRBV6-2 or TRBV6-3 with TRBJ2-7; 9 positions agree with TRBD1. CDR3 length: 15 amino acids. V dropped 7 bases and J dropped 1; count of bases not matched to a gene: 8. CDR1 and CDR2 from the germline V gene are MNHEY and SVGEGT. In nucleotides, the CDR3 is TGTGCCAGCAACACCCCCGGGACAGGGTCCTACGAGCAGTACTTC. Translation gives CASNTPGTGSYEQYF.

This clonotype was picked up a small number of times. V gene TRBV10-3 combines with J gene TRBJ2-1, with D maybe TRBD2 (6 bases). Germline CDR1 is ENHRY and CDR2 is SYGVKD. The CDR3 has 17 residues. Trimming took 0 bases from V and 5 from J, leaving 17 bases between them. CDR3: CAISESRRAATDNEQFF. The CDR3 coding sequence is TGTGCCATCAGTGAGTCTAGGAGGGCCGCCACTGACAATGAGCAGTTCTTC.

The chain combines TRBV12-3 or TRBV12-4 with TRBJ1-1; 9 bases align to TRBD1. V dropped 4 bases and J dropped 3; count of bases not matched to a gene: 6. CDR3 length: 15 residues. CDR3 coding DNA: TGTGCCAGCAGTTGGACAGGGGCCAGATACACTGAAGCTTTCTTT. It translates to CASSWTGARYTEAFF.

This clonotype was recorded once. DNA of the CDR3: TGTGCCAGCAGCTCCCAGGTCGCAACTAATGAAAAACTGTTTTTT. Translating gives CASSSQVATNEKLFF. The chain recombines TRBV5-5 with TRBJ1-4; D is uncertain. CDR3 length equals 15 residues. Per germline, CDR1 SGHKS and CDR2 YYEKEE (reference sequence). V lost 3 bases and J lost 0, with 9 bases in between.

This clonotype was counted many times. The rearrangement uses TRBV24-1 and TRBJ1-4; TRBD1 aligns across 7 bases. The length of the CDR3 is 15 residues. J was trimmed by 10 bases and V by 2 bases; bases with no gene match: 9. Germline assignment: CDR1 KGHDR and CDR2 SFDVKD. The CDR3 nucleotides read TGTGCCACCAGTGATTCAGGACAGGATGAGGCAAAACTGTTTTTT. Its translation: CATSDSGQDEAKLFF.

The chain combines TRBV10-3 with TRBJ2-3; D is unclear. Germline V gives CDR1 ENHRY, CDR2 SYGVKD. V was pared by 0 bases and J by 1 base, with 8 bases between. The CDR3 runs to 15 residues. CDR3 nucleotide sequence: TGTGCCATCAGTGAGTCCCGGACGGGCACAGATACGCAGTATTTT. This gives the protein CAISESRTGTDTQYF.

This clonotype occurred a few times. V and J are TRBV9 and TRBJ2-2; 8 positions match TRBD2. The CDR3 extends over 14 amino acids. Germline V gives CDR1 SGDLS, CDR2 YYNGEE. Germline trimming cut 0 bases from V and 6 bases from J; bases unmatched to any gene: 1. CDR3 residues: CASSVARGAGELFF. CDR3 bases: TGTGCCAGCAGCGTAGCGCGGGGGGCCGGGGAGCTGTTTTTT.

This clonotype was seen once. The CDR3 here is CASSPWTGLYGYTF. CDR3 nucleotides: TGTGCCAGCAGCCCGTGGACAGGGCTTTATGGCTACACCTTC. The chain is built from TRBV7-9 and TRBJ1-2, with TRBD1 matching over 8 bases. The germline CDR1 and CDR2 sequences are SEHNR and FQNEAQ (reference sequence). The CDR3 length is 14 residues. Trimming at V came to 5 bases and at J to 5 bases, leaving 7 bases not matched to a gene.